Described below is a single T cell receptor beta chain sequence and its context. This specimen belongs to a study of cytomegalovirus exposure and HLA in healthy donors. PCR amplification relied on 60 Vbeta primers (plus 13 Jbeta primers). Some clones are missing from TCRdb's copy, which holds only in-frame ones; the method was immunoSEQ multiplex PCR. In the table there are under 35,000 clones, around 60% of which are singletons. This CDR3 is built from 14 residues. Looked up from germline, CDR1 is MGHDK and CDR2 is SYGVNS. The ends were cut back, 0 bases at V and 2 bases at J, with 7 bases in the middle.

Input material: PBMCs. The sequence was obtained from a man aged 45-60 years in good health and CMV-seropositive. V and J are TRBV25-1 and TRBJ2-5; D not resolved. The CDR3 loop reads CASSEYLTQETQYF. CDR3 bases: TGTGCCAGCAGTGAATATCTGACACAAGAGACCCAGTACTTC.